This entry lists 23 T cell receptor beta chains sequenced from one sample in a study of T cell repertoires in cytomegalovirus infection. Each CDR3 protein gets one entry after TCRdb re-called the reads with MiXCR. The sample contains 200,000 to 300,000 distinct CDR3 sequences, less than 9.5% of which appear only once. The specimen sequenced was PBMCs. These receptors were taken from a human donor in good health (CMV status not recorded). Some clones in this sample may be carry-over from other donors' samples.

This clonotype occurred a few times. The V gene is TRBV5-1, the J gene TRBJ1-4; tentatively, D is TRBD1 (5 bases). V was clipped by 4 bases and J by 5 bases, with 12 bases between them. The CDR3 totals 14 residues. Germline V lookup: CDR1 SGHRS, CDR2 YFSETQ. The CDR3 coding sequence is TGCGCCAGCAGCCTATCAGGGATGAATGAAAAACTGTTTTTT. Protein product: CASSLSGMNEKLFF.

This clonotype appeared many times. The chain couples TRBV12-3 or TRBV12-4 to TRBJ1-1; D uncertain. V was clipped by 7 bases and J by 1 base, with 13 bases between them. This CDR3 comprises 14 residues. DNA of the CDR3: TGTGCCAGCATCCAGACGGGAGAGAACACTGAAGCTTTCTTT. Translation gives CASIQTGENTEAFF.

This clonotype has a count of ten or more. The V gene is TRBV7-2, the J gene TRBJ2-3, with 7 positions matching TRBD1. The trim removed 4 bases at V and 1 base at J, leaving 5 bases unmatched. Per germline, CDR1 SGHTA and CDR2 FQGNSA. This CDR3 is built from 15 residues. The CDR3 here is CASSSTGSRTDTQYF. CDR3 sequence (DNA): TGTGCCAGCAGCTCGACAGGGTCGCGCACAGATACGCAGTATTTT.

This clonotype was observed a handful of times. J is TRBJ2-5 and V is TRBV7-9, with unresolved D. This CDR3 is built from 17 residues. V was clipped by 4 bases and J by 3 bases, with 21 bases between them. The V gene's germline CDR1 is SEHNR and CDR2 FQNEAQ (reference sequence). CDR3 amino acids: CASSSSVLGSLKETQYF. CDR3 DNA: TGTGCCAGCAGCTCGAGTGTATTGGGGTCGCTGAAAGAGACCCAGTACTTC.

The rearrangement uses TRBV7-9 and TRBJ2-7, with a tentative D call TRBD2 (6 bases). CDR3 size: 12 residues. Between the trimmed V and J ends, which lost 5 bases and 3 bases, there was a span of 8 bases. Germline V gene lookup returns CDR1 SEHNR and CDR2 FQNEAQ (reference sequence). The CDR3 coding sequence is TGTGCCAGCAGCACGGGACTCTACGAGCAGTACTTC. This encodes CASSTGLYEQYF.

The rearrangement joins TRBV7-8 to TRBJ2-1; 9 bases agree with TRBD2. With 3 bases clipped from V and 4 bases from J, the junction kept 4 bases outside the gene matches. This CDR3 spans 15 amino acids. Germline V gene lookup returns CDR1 SGHVS and CDR2 FQNEAQ. The CDR3 DNA sequence: TGTGCCAGCAGCTTTAGCGGGGGAGAATACAATGAGCAGTTCTTC. It specifies CASSFSGGEYNEQFF.

This clonotype was counted at least ten times. CDR3 protein: CASSLAVAGNEKLFF. CDR3 bases: TGTGCCAGCAGCTTAGCGGTGGCAGGAAATGAAAAACTGTTTTTT. The chain uses TRBV7-9 and TRBJ1-4, with no clear D. V lost 0 bases, J lost 5 bases, and 10 bases lay in between. This CDR3 is 15 amino acids long. Germline assignment: CDR1 SEHNR and CDR2 FQNEAQ (reference sequence).

The V call is TRBV4-3, the J call TRBJ2-3; no clear D. V was trimmed by 2 bases and J by 0 bases, leaving 3 bases between them. Germline CDR1 is LGHNA and CDR2 is YSLEER. The CDR3 loop spans 13 amino acids. CDR3 sequence reads: CASSQPSTDTQYF. CDR3 coding DNA: TGCGCCAGCAGCCAACCTAGCACAGATACGCAGTATTTT.

This clonotype appeared many times. J is TRBJ1-5 and V is TRBV19; 7 nucleotides match TRBD1. With V trimmed by 3 bases and J by 8 bases, 16 bases remained unmatched. Per germline, CDR1 LNHDA and CDR2 SQIVND (reference sequence). The CDR3 length is 17 residues. CDR3 in DNA: TGTGCCAGTAGTATGAGGGGCCGAGACAGGGAGTTTGAGCCCCAGCATTTT. It encodes CASSMRGRDREFEPQHF.

The chain combines TRBV5-5 with TRBJ1-1; 9 bases fit TRBD1. CDR1 is SGHKS and CDR2 is YYEKEE in the germline V gene (reference sequence). V shed 4 bases, J shed 0 bases, and the junction held 13 bases outside the gene matches. The CDR3 is 18 amino acids. The CDR3 nucleotides are TGTGCCAGCAGCCCGGATCCCGGGACAGGGACCATGAACACTGAAGCTTTCTTT. Translated: CASSPDPGTGTMNTEAFF.

The rearrangement uses TRBV4-3 and TRBJ2-2; TRBD2 matches 7 bases. Germline trimming cut 0 bases from V and 6 bases from J; bases unmatched to any gene: 7. Germline V lookup: CDR1 LGHNA, CDR2 YSLEER. The CDR3 loop spans 16 amino acids. This CDR3 reads CASSQEARGGAGELFF. For the CDR3, the DNA is TGCGCCAGCAGCCAAGAAGCGCGGGGAGGGGCCGGGGAGCTGTTTTTT.

This clonotype has a count of ten or more. This rearrangement joins TRBV7-2 to TRBJ1-5; D gene uncertain. This CDR3 region has 16 residues. Germline CDR1 SGHTA, CDR2 FQGNSA. V was shortened by 6 bases and J by 1 base, with 16 bases between the two germline ends. DNA for the CDR3: TGTGCCAGCAGTCCTAGGAGCAGCCTAAGCAATCAGCCCCAGCATTTT. This translates into CASSPRSSLSNQPQHF.

This clonotype was detected ten times or more. J is TRBJ1-1 and V is TRBV14; D is perhaps TRBD1 (5 bases). The CDR3 is 14 residues long. Trimming took off 3 bases at V and 2 bases at J, with 10 bases between the two ends. Germline CDR1 is SGHDN and CDR2 is FVKESK. In DNA form, the CDR3 reads TGTGCCAGCAGCCACCTCGGGGCCAACACTGAAGCTTTCTTT. As protein: CASSHLGANTEAFF.

The sample holds many counts of this clonotype. This chain joins TRBV28 and TRBJ2-1; 8 nucleotides agree with TRBD2. This CDR3 is 13 amino acids long. In germline, CDR1 is MDHEN, CDR2 SYDVKM. J gave up 7 bases and V 5 bases, and 4 bases lay outside the gene matches. The CDR3 DNA sequence: TGTGCCAGCAGTGAAGGACTAGCTAATGAGCAGTTCTTC. This translates into CASSEGLANEQFF.

The V and J genes are TRBV12-3 or TRBV12-4 and TRBJ2-1; maybe TRBD2 (6 bases). The CDR3 has 15 residues. V lost 6 bases, J lost 3 bases, and 15 bases lay in between. The CDR3 protein is CASSSVRGNYNEQFF. The CDR3 DNA follows: TGTGCCAGCAGCTCGGTCCGCGGGAACTACAATGAGCAGTTCTTC.

This clonotype was seen at least ten times. V is TRBV7-6 and J is TRBJ2-2, with D uncertain. V was trimmed by 1 base and J by 6 bases, leaving 6 bases between them. This CDR3 has 13 amino acids. Germline-derived CDR1 and CDR2 are SGHVS and FNYEAQ. This CDR3 reads CASSLVRPGELFF. In nucleotides, the CDR3 is TGTGCCAGCAGCTTAGTCAGGCCCGGGGAGCTGTTTTTT.

This clonotype appeared many times. V gene TRBV7-2 combines with J gene TRBJ2-1; D remains unclear. Trimming removed 4 bases from V and 4 bases from J, with 8 bases in between. The CDR3 runs 13 residues. The germline V gene has CDR1 SGHTA and CDR2 FQGNSA. This chain's CDR3 is CASSSTGYNEQFF. The DNA for the CDR3 is TGTGCCAGCAGCTCCACTGGTTACAATGAGCAGTTCTTC.

This clonotype appeared many times. The V call is TRBV27, the J call TRBJ1-5; 9 nucleotides agree with TRBD1. Germline CDR1 is MNHEY and CDR2 is SMNVEV (reference sequence). V gave up 0 bases and J gave up 6 bases; unmatched junction bases: 9. The CDR3 has 17 amino acids. This CDR3 is CASSLSGRQGDRQPQHF. As DNA, the CDR3 is TGTGCCAGCAGTTTATCGGGAAGACAGGGGGACCGTCAGCCCCAGCATTTT.

This clonotype occurred a few times. The CDR3 DNA is TGTGCCAGCAGCTTGATGGGGGAGCCCAATCAGCCCCAGCATTTT. Translated: CASSLMGEPNQPQHF. The V call is TRBV5-6, the J call TRBJ1-5; the D gene is possibly TRBD1 (5 bases). CDR3 length: 15 residues. The germline gives CDR1 SGHDT, CDR2 YYEEEE. V lost 1 base, J lost 3 bases, and 11 bases lay in between.

In its sample, this clonotype was seen a few times. The V and J genes are TRBV20-1 and TRBJ2-3; 9 bases align to TRBD2. The trim removed 2 bases at V and 0 bases at J, leaving 3 bases unmatched. Germline CDR1 DFQATT, CDR2 SNEGSKA (reference sequence). This CDR3 has 15 residues. As DNA, the CDR3 is TGCAGTGCTAGATCGGCGGGAGGGAGCACAGATACGCAGTATTTT. Its translation is CSARSAGGSTDTQYF.

This clonotype is medium-sized by share. V and J are TRBV7-2 and TRBJ1-5, with TRBD1 as a possible D gene (6 bases). Trimming cost V 1 base and J 7 bases, with 14 bases left between them. The CDR3 length is 15 residues. The germline CDR1 and CDR2 sequences are SGHTA and FQGNSA. The CDR3 sequence is CASSLGPSQGQPQHF. The CDR3 coding sequence is TGTGCCAGCAGCTTAGGGCCCTCTCAGGGGCAGCCCCAGCATTTT.

This clonotype was counted at least ten times. The chain combines TRBV7-2 with TRBJ1-4; D remains unclear. The V end was cut by 6 bases, the J end by 8 bases, with 10 bases between. The CDR3 spans 12 residues. The germline CDR1 and CDR2 sequences are SGHTA and FQGNSA. The CDR3 DNA sequence: TGTGCCAGCAGGGGATGGGGAGAAAAACTGTTTTTT. Protein: CASRGWGEKLFF.

This chain joins TRBV2 and TRBJ1-2; the D gene is possibly TRBD1 (5 bases). In germline, CDR1 is SNHLY, CDR2 FYNNEI. The CDR3 is 14 residues long. The V gene lost 5 bases and the J gene lost 5 bases, with 15 bases spanning the gap. CDR3 residues: CASSSEEGAYGYTF. The CDR3 DNA sequence: TGTGCCAGCAGTAGTGAAGAAGGGGCGTATGGCTACACCTTC.